A single sample is the source of the 7 T cell receptor beta chains below, sequenced in a study of T cells in Graves' hyperthyroidism and ophthalmopathy. Amplification of TCR beta CDR3 regions was performed using RNA transcripts as template. The TCR CDR3 first-round RT-PCR relied on the HTBI primer set. TCRdb used MiXCR to reprocess the multiplex PCR reads, holding one entry per CDR3 protein. Among approximately 600,000 distinct CDR3 sequences listed, more than 20% were seen once. Sequencing was performed on blood. The receptor set was obtained from a man aged 25 to 40 with Graves' ophthalmopathy.

Ten or more counts support this clonotype. This chain uses TRBV2 with TRBJ2-1, with 7 bases that match TRBD1. The V and J ends lost 7 bases and 3 bases, in that order; junction bases with no gene match: 9. The germline CDR1 and CDR2 sequences are SNHLY and FYNNEI. The CDR3 is made up of 15 amino acids. In DNA, the CDR3 is TGTGCCAGCAAATCCGTGGGACAGATCTACAATGAGCAGTTCTTC. Its translation: CASKSVGQIYNEQFF.

The sample holds a few counts of this clonotype. The chain carries TRBV29-1 and TRBJ2-3; D call uncertain. The CDR3 has 14 residues. Between the trimmed V and J ends, which lost 6 bases and 2 bases, there was a span of 15 bases. CDR1 and CDR2 from the germline V gene are SQVTM and ANQGSEA. CDR3 bases: TGCAGCGTCCTGGCCCGGCTGAACACAGATACGCAGTATTTT. The encoded protein is CSVLARLNTDTQYF.

The sample holds many counts of this clonotype. The J gene is TRBJ1-5, the V gene TRBV30; D is unclear. CDR1 and CDR2 from the germline V gene are GTSNPN and SVGIG (reference sequence). V was pared by 0 bases and J by 2 bases, with 11 bases between. This CDR3 spans 15 amino acids. Written as DNA, the CDR3 is TGTGCCTGGAGTGTAAGTGGTGGCGGCAATCAGCCCCAGCATTTT. Its translation is CAWSVSGGGNQPQHF.

The V gene is TRBV6-1, the J gene TRBJ2-1, with TRBD1 as a possible D gene (6 bases). Deletions cut 5 bases from V and 3 bases from J, with 14 bases between. Germline CDR1 reads MNHNS; CDR2 reads SASEGT. This CDR3 is 15 amino acids long. CDR3 sequence reads: CASSQGGAVYNEQFF. The DNA for the CDR3 is TGTGCCAGCAGTCAAGGGGGAGCGGTCTACAATGAGCAGTTCTTC.

V is TRBV4-1 and J is TRBJ1-4; 7 bases line up with TRBD1. In germline, CDR1 is MGHRA, CDR2 YSYEKL. The CDR3 consists of 15 residues. J gave up 5 bases and V 1 base, and 4 bases lay outside the gene matches. The CDR3 DNA sequence: TGCGCCAGCAGCCAAGCGGACAGGCCAAATGAAAAACTGTTTTTT. This gives the protein CASSQADRPNEKLFF.

This chain uses TRBV29-1 with TRBJ2-7, with D perhaps matching TRBD1 (6 bases). Germline CDR1 is SQVTM and CDR2 is ANQGSEA. CDR3 length equals 13 residues. Trimming shortened V by 7 bases and J by 3 bases, and 16 bases separated the two germline ends. The chain's CDR3 is CSAYSGQFYEQYF. CDR3 bases: TGCAGCGCTTACTCAGGACAGTTCTACGAGCAGTACTTC.

This clonotype was detected only a few times. The chain uses TRBV12-3 or TRBV12-4 and TRBJ1-4, with D possibly being TRBD1 (5 bases). There are 15 residues in the CDR3. With 0 bases removed from V and 8 bases from J, the gap between germline ends came to 13 bases. CDR3 DNA sequence: TGTGCCAGCAGTTTAGCGGGGCAGAGGGTGGAAAAACTGTTTTTT. It is translated as CASSLAGQRVEKLFF.